A single sample gave rise to the 18 T cell receptor beta chains below, sequenced in a study of T cells after yellow fever vaccination. Via MiXCR, TCRdb re-called the 5' RACE reads, giving one row per CDR3 protein. The repertoire holds under 200,000 distinct CDR3 sequences, 6.5% to 8.5% seen once, with 2.5% to 3% in the top ten. The sequenced sample was CD4+ T cells sorted from PBMCs, obtained about 5 days after the first yellow fever vaccination. The receptors originated from a man aged 18 to 29 who received the YFV17D yellow fever vaccine.

This clonotype has only a few counts. The rearrangement links TRBV7-2 to TRBJ1-2; TRBD1 aligns across 8 bases. CDR3 length equals 15 residues. V trimming: 5 bases; J trimming: 6 bases; junction bases outside the gene matches: 11. Germline lookup yields CDR1 SGHTA and CDR2 FQGNSA. The CDR3 nucleotides read TGTGCCAGCAGCCCCACACGGGACAGGCCTGATGGCTACACCTTC. Amino acid sequence: CASSPTRDRPDGYTF.

This clonotype was found many times. The chain recombines TRBV18 with TRBJ2-7; a possible D gene is TRBD2 (6 bases). CDR1 and CDR2 from the germline V gene are KGHSH and LQKENI. Trimming took off 3 bases at V and 9 bases at J, with 12 bases between the two ends. This CDR3 comprises 12 residues. The CDR3 sequence: CASSPAQGLQYV. As DNA, the CDR3 is TGTGCCAGCTCACCGGCGCAGGGACTGCAGTACGTC.

This clonotype was picked up many times. The rearrangement joins TRBV12-3 or TRBV12-4 to TRBJ2-1; no reliable D call. This CDR3 region has 13 residues. The V end was cut by 5 bases, the J end by 10 bases, with 15 bases between. Here the CDR3 DNA reads TGTGCCAGCAGTCGCGACGGGCCGCAAGAGCAGTTCTTC. Residues: CASSRDGPQEQFF.

There are many counts of this clonotype. The chain couples TRBV7-2 to TRBJ2-7; 7 nucleotides line up with TRBD2. Germline-derived CDR1 and CDR2 are SGHTA and FQGNSA. The CDR3 sequence is 15 residues long. V dropped 4 bases and J dropped 7; count of bases not matched to a gene: 13. CDR3 loop: CASSSQALAVGEQYF. The CDR3 DNA is TGTGCCAGCAGCTCCCAAGCTCTAGCGGTGGGAGAGCAGTACTTC.

Many counts were recorded for this clonotype. The chain is built from TRBV5-8 and TRBJ1-2; a possible D gene is TRBD1 (5 bases). Trimming shortened V by 5 bases and J by 5 bases, and 16 bases separated the two germline ends. From germline, CDR1 is SGHTS and CDR2 YDEGEE. This CDR3 comprises 14 residues. CDR3 region: CASSYGQGRYGYTF. The CDR3 bases are TGTGCCAGCAGTTATGGGCAGGGAAGGTATGGCTACACCTTC.

This clonotype was detected ten times or more. The V gene is TRBV4-2, the J gene TRBJ1-4; perhaps TRBD1 as D (5 bases). V lost 0 bases and J 5 bases, leaving 10 bases between the germline ends. The germline V gene has CDR1 LGHNA and CDR2 YNFKEQ. The CDR3 consists of 15 residues. In DNA, the CDR3 is TGTGCCAGCAGCCAAGACCCGACAGAGAATGAAAAACTGTTTTTT. Translated: CASSQDPTENEKLFF.

J is TRBJ2-5 and V is TRBV5-1, with 10 bases that match TRBD2. Germline V lookup: CDR1 SGHRS, CDR2 YFSETQ. Trimming took 0 bases from V and 10 from J; bases not matched to a gene: 3. The CDR3 length is 13 residues. Here the CDR3 reads CASSLESSGGQYF. Written as DNA, the CDR3 is TGCGCCAGCAGCTTGGAATCTAGCGGGGGCCAGTACTTC.

This chain uses TRBV28 with TRBJ2-5; tentatively, D is TRBD2 (6 bases). The CDR3 has 15 residues. Trimming cost V 3 bases and J 5 bases, with 16 bases left between them. CDR1 MDHEN and CDR2 SYDVKM come from the germline V gene. DNA of the CDR3: TGTGCCAGCAGTTTCACCGAGGAGGGCAGGGAGACCCAGTACTTC. Translating it yields CASSFTEEGRETQYF.

This clonotype appeared many times. This chain uses TRBV28 with TRBJ1-5; D ambiguous. CDR1 and CDR2 from the germline V gene are MDHEN and SYDVKM. The V gene lost 1 base and the J gene lost 5 bases, with 6 bases spanning the gap. The CDR3 covers 13 residues. This chain's CDR3 is CASSLFGDQPQHF. For the CDR3, the DNA is TGTGCCAGCAGTTTATTTGGGGATCAGCCCCAGCATTTT.

This clonotype was seen repeatedly, ten times or more. This chain uses TRBV5-1 with TRBJ2-1; D perhaps matches TRBD1 (6 bases). Germline V gene data show CDR1 as SGHRS and CDR2 as YFSETQ. The CDR3 has 14 amino acids. V lost 0 bases, J lost 8 bases, and 12 bases lay in between. Here the CDR3 DNA reads TGCGCCAGCAGCTTGGGGACAGTAACGGATGAGCAGTTCTTC. Protein: CASSLGTVTDEQFF.

This clonotype was counted many times. J is TRBJ2-7 and V is TRBV27; 7 positions match TRBD1. The CDR3 has 17 amino acids. The germline gives CDR1 MNHEY, CDR2 SMNVEV (reference sequence). J gave up 1 base and V 0 bases, and 9 bases lay outside the gene matches. CDR3 nucleotide sequence: TGTGCCAGCAGTTTATCTTTCCTCCGGGACAGATCCTACGAGCAGTACTTC. It yields the protein CASSLSFLRDRSYEQYF.

The V call is TRBV12-3 or TRBV12-4, the J call TRBJ2-3; D is perhaps TRBD2 (6 bases). The CDR3 sequence is 15 residues long. Trimming left V 3 bases short and J 2 bases short, with 12 bases between. The CDR3 is CASSFSGSLTDTQYF. The CDR3 coding sequence is TGTGCCAGCAGTTTTAGCGGTTCTCTCACAGATACGCAGTATTTT.

At least ten counts were recorded for this clonotype. The chain employs TRBV10-3 and TRBJ2-5; D is unclear. Trimming took off 7 bases at V and 2 bases at J, with 8 bases between the two ends. The CDR3 is 12 residues long. Germline CDR1 reads ENHRY; CDR2 reads SYGVKD. The CDR3 DNA follows: TGTGCCATCAAAAGGGAACAAGAGACCCAGTACTTC. Its translation: CAIKREQETQYF.

The rearrangement joins TRBV18 to TRBJ2-1; 10 nucleotides agree with TRBD2. Germline V gives CDR1 KGHSH, CDR2 LQKENI. With V trimmed by 8 bases and J by 1 base, 8 bases remained unmatched. The CDR3 contains 16 residues. This CDR3 is CASRHLAGESYNEQFF. The CDR3 nucleotides are TGTGCCAGCCGACATCTAGCGGGGGAGTCCTACAATGAGCAGTTCTTC.

The chain has TRBV4-3 and TRBJ2-3; 8 positions agree with TRBD1. The CDR3 is 17 amino acids. Germline loops: CDR1 LGHNA, CDR2 YSLEER. V dropped 1 base and J dropped 1; count of bases not matched to a gene: 7. The CDR3 region is CASSQGPPGQGTDTQYF. DNA of the CDR3: TGCGCCAGCAGCCAAGGTCCACCGGGACAGGGCACAGATACGCAGTATTTT.

There are many counts of this clonotype. The chain is built from TRBV5-1 and TRBJ1-1, with D perhaps matching TRBD1 (5 bases). V was shortened by 2 bases and J by 4 bases, with 6 bases between the two germline ends. Germline CDR1 and CDR2: SGHRS and YFSETQ. The CDR3 totals 12 residues. The CDR3 DNA follows: TGCGCCAGCAGCTTCGGGGCCACTGAAGCTTTCTTT. Translation gives CASSFGATEAFF. The full variable domain, in which reference TRBV5-1 and TRBJ1-1 provide the parts outside the CDR3, is KAGVTQTPRYLIKTRGQQVTLSCSPISGHRSVSWYQQTPGQGLQFLFEYFSETQRNKGNFPGRFSGRQFSNSRSEMNVSTLELGDSALYLCASSFGATEAFFGQGTRLTVV.

The chain recombines TRBV6-5 with TRBJ1-1; D is undetermined. Germline CDR1 MNHEY, CDR2 SVGAGI. V was shortened by 0 bases and J by 0 bases, with 8 bases between the two germline ends. The CDR3 length is 15 residues. The CDR3 loop is CASSYSLEMNTEAFF. The CDR3 nucleotides are TGTGCCAGCAGTTACTCGTTGGAGATGAACACTGAAGCTTTCTTT.

V usage is TRBV12-3 or TRBV12-4 and J usage is TRBJ1-1, with 10 bases identical to TRBD1. The CDR3 runs 15 residues. V was pared by 3 bases and J by 12 bases, with 13 bases of the junction left unmatched. The CDR3 DNA is TGTGCCAGCAGTTTCTCGGACAGGGGGGCTTTGAGACCTTTCTTT. This codes for CASSFSDRGALRPFF.